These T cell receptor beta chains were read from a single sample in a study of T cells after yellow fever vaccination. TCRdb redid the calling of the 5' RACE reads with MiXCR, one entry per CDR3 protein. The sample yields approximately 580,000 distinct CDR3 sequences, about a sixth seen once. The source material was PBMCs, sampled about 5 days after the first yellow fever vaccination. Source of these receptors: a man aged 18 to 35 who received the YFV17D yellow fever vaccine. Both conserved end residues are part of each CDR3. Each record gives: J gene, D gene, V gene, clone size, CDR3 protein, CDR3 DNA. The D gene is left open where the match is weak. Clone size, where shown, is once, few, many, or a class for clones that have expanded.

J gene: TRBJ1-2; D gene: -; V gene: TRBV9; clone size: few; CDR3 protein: CASSVSPQAYYGYTF; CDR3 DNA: TGTGCCAGCAGCGTAAGCCCACAGGCGTATTATGGCTACACCTTC
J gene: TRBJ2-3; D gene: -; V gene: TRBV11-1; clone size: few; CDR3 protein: CASSLGGRGHDTQYF; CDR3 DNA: TGTGCCAGCAGCTTAGGGGGCAGGGGCCACGATACGCAGTATTTT
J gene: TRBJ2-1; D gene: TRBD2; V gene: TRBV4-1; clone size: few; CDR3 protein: CASSQESGGTLDEQFF; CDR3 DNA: TGCGCCAGCAGCCAAGAGTCCGGGGGGACCTTGGATGAGCAGTTCTTC
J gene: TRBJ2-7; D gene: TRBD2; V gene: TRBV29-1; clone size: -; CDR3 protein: CSAASGGAYEQYF; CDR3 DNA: TGCAGCGCTGCTAGCGGGGGGGCGTACGAGCAGTACTTC
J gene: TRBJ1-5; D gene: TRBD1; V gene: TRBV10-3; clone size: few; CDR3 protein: CATRDRVDQPQHF; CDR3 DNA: TGTGCCACTAGGGACAGGGTAGATCAGCCCCAGCATTTT
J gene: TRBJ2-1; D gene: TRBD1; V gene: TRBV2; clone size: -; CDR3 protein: CASNPVLRRTGHEQFF; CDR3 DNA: TGTGCCAGCAACCCCGTATTGAGGCGGACAGGCCATGAGCAGTTCTTC
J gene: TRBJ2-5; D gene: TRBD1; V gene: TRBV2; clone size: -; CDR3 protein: CASTEEGTGKETQYF; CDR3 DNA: TGTGCCAGCACTGAAGAAGGGACAGGGAAAGAGACCCAGTACTTC
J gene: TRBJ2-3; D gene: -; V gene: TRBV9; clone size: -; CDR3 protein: CASSVGWGQITDTQYF; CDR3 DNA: TGTGCCAGCAGCGTAGGATGGGGCCAGATTACAGATACGCAGTATTTT
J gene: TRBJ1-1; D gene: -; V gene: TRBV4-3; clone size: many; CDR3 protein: CASSQGPGTGARTEAFF; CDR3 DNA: TGCGCCAGCAGCCAAGGTCCGGGCACGGGGGCGCGTACTGAAGCTTTCTTT
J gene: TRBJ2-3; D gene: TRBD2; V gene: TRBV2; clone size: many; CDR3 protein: CASIPGGPDTQYF; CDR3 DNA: TGTGCCAGCATTCCGGGGGGGCCAGATACGCAGTATTTT
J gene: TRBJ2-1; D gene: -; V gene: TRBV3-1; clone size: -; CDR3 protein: CASSQTGTPQFF; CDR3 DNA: TGTGCCAGCAGCCAAACAGGGACTCCGCAGTTCTTC
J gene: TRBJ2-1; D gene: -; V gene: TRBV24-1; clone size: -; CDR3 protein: CATSDRPGALYNEQFF; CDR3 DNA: TGTGCCACCAGTGATCGCCCCGGGGCACTATACAATGAGCAGTTCTTC
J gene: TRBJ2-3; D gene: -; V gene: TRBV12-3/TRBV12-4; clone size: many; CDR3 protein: CASSLDQGGSTDTQYF; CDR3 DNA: TGTGCCAGCAGTTTGGACCAGGGGGGGAGCACAGATACGCAGTATTTT
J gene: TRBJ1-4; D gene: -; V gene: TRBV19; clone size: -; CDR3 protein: CASSRRGELFF; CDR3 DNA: TGTGCCAGTAGTCGCCGAGGGGAACTGTTTTTT
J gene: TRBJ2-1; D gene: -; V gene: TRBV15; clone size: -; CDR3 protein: CATSREPADYNEQFF; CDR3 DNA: TGTGCCACCAGCAGAGAACCCGCGGACTACAATGAGCAGTTCTTC
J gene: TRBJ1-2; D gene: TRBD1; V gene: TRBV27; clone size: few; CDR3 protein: CASSFSPTGDGYTF; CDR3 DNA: TGTGCCAGCAGTTTCTCTCCGACAGGGGATGGCTACACCTTC
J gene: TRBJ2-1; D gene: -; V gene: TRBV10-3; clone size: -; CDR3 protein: CAISGAGQGQNEQFF; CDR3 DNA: TGTGCCATCAGTGGAGCAGGGCAGGGGCAAAATGAGCAGTTCTTC
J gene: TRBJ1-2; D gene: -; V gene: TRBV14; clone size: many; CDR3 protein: CASSQVGGNYGYTF; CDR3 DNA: TGTGCCAGCAGCCAAGTTGGGGGGAACTATGGCTACACCTTC
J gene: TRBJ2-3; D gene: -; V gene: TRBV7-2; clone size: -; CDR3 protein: CASSAGLVSDTQYF; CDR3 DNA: TGTGCCAGCAGCGCTGGACTTGTCTCAGATACGCAGTATTTT
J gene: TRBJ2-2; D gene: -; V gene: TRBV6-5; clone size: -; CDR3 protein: CASSYGRVNTGELFF; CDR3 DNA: TGTGCCAGCAGTTACGGCAGGGTGAACACCGGGGAGCTGTTTTTT
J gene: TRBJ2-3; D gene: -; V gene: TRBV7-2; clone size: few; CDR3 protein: CASSQDRYDTQYF; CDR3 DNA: TGTGCCAGCAGCCAAGACCGATATGATACGCAGTATTTT
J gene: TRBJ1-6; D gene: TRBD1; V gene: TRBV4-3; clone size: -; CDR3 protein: CASSIQGGPNSPLHF; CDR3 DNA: TGCGCCAGCAGCATACAGGGGGGACCAAATTCACCCCTCCACTTT
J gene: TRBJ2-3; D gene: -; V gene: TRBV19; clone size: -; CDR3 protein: CASSIRKGSDTQYF; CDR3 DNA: TGTGCCAGTAGTATACGCAAGGGATCAGATACGCAGTATTTT
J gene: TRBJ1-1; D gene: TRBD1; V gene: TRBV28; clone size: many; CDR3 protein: CASNAGQGGEAFF; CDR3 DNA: TGTGCCAGCAACGCCGGACAGGGCGGTGAAGCTTTCTTT
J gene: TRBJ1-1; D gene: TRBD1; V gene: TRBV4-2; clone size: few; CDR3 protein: CASSHSSTGVNTEAFF; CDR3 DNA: TGTGCCAGCAGCCACTCATCGACAGGGGTGAACACTGAAGCTTTCTTT
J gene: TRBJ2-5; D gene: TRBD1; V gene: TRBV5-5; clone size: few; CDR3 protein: CASSPPGTVQETQYF; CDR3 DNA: TGTGCCAGCAGCCCTCCTGGGACAGTCCAAGAGACCCAGTACTTC
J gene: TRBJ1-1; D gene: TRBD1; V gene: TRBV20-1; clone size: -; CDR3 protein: CSASQQGARTEAFF; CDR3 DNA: TGCAGTGCTAGTCAACAGGGGGCGCGGACTGAAGCTTTCTTT
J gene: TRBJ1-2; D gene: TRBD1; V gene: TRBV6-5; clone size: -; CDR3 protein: CASSYLLTGSDGYTF; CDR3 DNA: TGTGCCAGCAGTTACCTCCTGACAGGGTCGGACGGCTACACCTTC
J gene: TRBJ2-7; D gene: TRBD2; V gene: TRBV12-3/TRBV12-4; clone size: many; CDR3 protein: CASSFVPGGEQYF; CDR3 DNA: TGTGCCAGCAGTTTTGTCCCCGGGGGGGAGCAGTACTTC
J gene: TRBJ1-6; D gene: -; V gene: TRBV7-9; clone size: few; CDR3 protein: CASSLPWGNSPLHF; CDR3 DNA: TGTGCCAGCAGCTTACCCTGGGGGAATTCACCCCTCCACTTT
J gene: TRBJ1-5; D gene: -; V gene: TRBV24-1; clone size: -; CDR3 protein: CATSDSTREDQPQHF; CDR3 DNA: TGTGCCACCAGTGATAGTACCAGGGAGGATCAGCCCCAGCATTTT
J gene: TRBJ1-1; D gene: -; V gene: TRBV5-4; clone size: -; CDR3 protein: CASSLEIAWGRNTEAFF; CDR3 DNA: TGTGCCAGCAGCTTGGAAATAGCCTGGGGGCGGAACACTGAAGCTTTCTTT
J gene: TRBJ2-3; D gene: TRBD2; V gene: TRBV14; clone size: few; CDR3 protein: CASSQGGGGAKDTQYF; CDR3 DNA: TGTGCCAGCAGCCAAGGCGGCGGGGGGGCCAAAGATACGCAGTATTTT
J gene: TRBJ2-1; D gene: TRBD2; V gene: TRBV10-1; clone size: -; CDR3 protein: CASSERYQKSGGARNEQFF; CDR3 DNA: TGCGCCAGCAGTGAGCGGTACCAGAAGAGCGGGGGGGCCCGAAATGAGCAGTTCTTC
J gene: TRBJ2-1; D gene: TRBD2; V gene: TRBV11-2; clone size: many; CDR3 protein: CASNPRGTSGGPKYNEQFF; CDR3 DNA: TGTGCCAGCAACCCCAGGGGGACTAGCGGGGGCCCCAAATACAATGAGCAGTTCTTC
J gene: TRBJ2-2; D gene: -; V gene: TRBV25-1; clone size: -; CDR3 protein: CASSENRPNTGELFF; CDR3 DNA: TGTGCCAGCAGTGAAAACAGACCGAACACCGGGGAGCTGTTTTTT
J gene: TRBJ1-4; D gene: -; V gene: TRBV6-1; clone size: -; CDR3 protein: CASSPGHPATNEKLFF; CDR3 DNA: TGTGCCAGCTCTCCGGGACACCCTGCAACTAATGAAAAACTGTTTTTT